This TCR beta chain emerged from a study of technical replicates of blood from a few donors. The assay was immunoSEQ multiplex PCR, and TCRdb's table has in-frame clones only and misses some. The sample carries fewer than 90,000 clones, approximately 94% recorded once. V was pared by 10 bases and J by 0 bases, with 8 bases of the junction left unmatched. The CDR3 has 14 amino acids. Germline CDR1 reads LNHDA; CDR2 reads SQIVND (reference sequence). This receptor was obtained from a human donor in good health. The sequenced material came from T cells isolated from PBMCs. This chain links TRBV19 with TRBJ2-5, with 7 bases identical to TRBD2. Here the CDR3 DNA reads TGTGCCACCGGGAAGCGGGGCTACCAAGAGACCCAGTACTTC. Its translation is CATGKRGYQETQYF.